These T cell receptor beta chains were read from a single sample in a study of T cell changes during pregnancy in multiple sclerosis. The assay was immunoSEQ multiplex PCR, and TCRdb's table has in-frame clones only and misses some. The sample lists tens of thousands of clones, 91% occurring once. The material was peripheral blood, obtained in the third trimester of pregnancy. Every receptor here comes from a female donor in good health, enrolled as a control in a pregnancy study. CDR3s include the opening cysteine and the closing phenylalanine or tryptophan. The D gene is left open where the match is weak. Clone sizes are given selectively: once, few, many, or a class where the clone is expanded.

D gene: .
V gene: TRBV4-3
clone size: .
J gene: TRBJ2-3
CDR3 protein: CASSQVIGIGGRTDTQYF
CDR3 DNA: TGCGCCAGCAGCCAAGTAATCGGCATCGGGGGAAGAACAGATACGCAGTATTTT

D gene: .
V gene: TRBV28
clone size: .
J gene: TRBJ1-6
CDR3 protein: CASSPSQGPGSPLHF
CDR3 DNA: TGTGCCAGCAGTCCGAGCCAGGGGCCAGGTTCACCCCTCCACTTT

D gene: .
V gene: TRBV10-3
clone size: .
J gene: TRBJ2-2
CDR3 protein: CAISEHGNTGELFF
CDR3 DNA: TGTGCCATCAGTGAACATGGGAACACCGGGGAGCTGTTTTTT

D gene: .
V gene: TRBV2
clone size: .
J gene: TRBJ2-3
CDR3 protein: CASIGTRQRLSTDTQYF
CDR3 DNA: TGTGCCAGTATAGGGACACGTCAACGGCTAAGCACAGATACGCAGTATTTT

D gene: TRBD1
V gene: TRBV10-3
clone size: few
J gene: TRBJ1-5
CDR3 protein: CAISGDREGNQPQHF
CDR3 DNA: TGTGCCATCAGCGGGGACAGGGAGGGCAATCAGCCCCAGCATTTT

D gene: TRBD1
V gene: TRBV7-7
clone size: once
J gene: TRBJ2-5
CDR3 protein: CASSADRGAQYF
CDR3 DNA: TGTGCCAGCAGCGCGGACAGGGGGGCCCAGTACTTC

D gene: .
V gene: TRBV6-5
clone size: .
J gene: TRBJ2-3
CDR3 protein: CASSRQAVTDTQYF
CDR3 DNA: TGTGCCAGCAGTCGTCAGGCAGTCACAGATACGCAGTATTTT

D gene: TRBD1
V gene: TRBV5-1
clone size: .
J gene: TRBJ1-2
CDR3 protein: CASSLAGTGSRYGYTF
CDR3 DNA: TGCGCCAGCAGCTTGGCCGGGACAGGGTCCCGCTATGGCTACACCTTC

D gene: .
V gene: TRBV6-1
clone size: .
J gene: TRBJ1-4
CDR3 protein: CASITGAFRGEKLFF
CDR3 DNA: TGTGCCAGCATTACCGGGGCGTTTCGGGGGGAAAAACTGTTTTTT

D gene: TRBD1
V gene: TRBV7-8
clone size: .
J gene: TRBJ2-3
CDR3 protein: CASSINLQGAIDTQYF
CDR3 DNA: TGTGCCAGCAGTATCAATTTACAGGGGGCAATAGATACGCAGTATTTT

D gene: .
V gene: TRBV28
clone size: once
J gene: TRBJ1-5
CDR3 protein: CASSVGTAGQPQHF
CDR3 DNA: TGTGCCAGCAGTGTCGGGACTGCCGGGCAGCCCCAGCATTTT

D gene: .
V gene: TRBV15
clone size: .
J gene: TRBJ2-3
CDR3 protein: CATSRGLRGLGTDTQYF
CDR3 DNA: TGTGCCACCAGCAGAGGCCTCAGGGGTCTGGGCACAGATACGCAGTATTTT

D gene: .
V gene: TRBV4-1
clone size: .
J gene: TRBJ1-5
CDR3 protein: CASSQEASRGQPQHF
CDR3 DNA: TGCGCCAGCAGCCAAGAAGCATCCCGAGGTCAGCCCCAGCATTTT

D gene: .
V gene: TRBV4-1
clone size: .
J gene: TRBJ2-1
CDR3 protein: CASSQLPGHRANEQFF
CDR3 DNA: TGCGCCAGCAGCCAACTTCCGGGACATCGGGCCAATGAGCAGTTCTTC

D gene: .
V gene: TRBV7-6
clone size: .
J gene: TRBJ2-2
CDR3 protein: CASSEGPDGGAGELFF
CDR3 DNA: TGTGCCAGCAGCGAGGGCCCAGATGGTGGGGCCGGGGAGCTGTTTTTT

D gene: .
V gene: TRBV5-6
clone size: .
J gene: TRBJ1-1
CDR3 protein: CASSSPSSLAEAFF
CDR3 DNA: TGTGCCAGCAGCTCCCCCTCGAGTTTGGCTGAAGCTTTCTTT

D gene: .
V gene: TRBV19
clone size: .
J gene: TRBJ1-2
CDR3 protein: CASSIRRQSGSNGYTF
CDR3 DNA: TGTGCCAGTAGTATAAGACGACAGTCGGGCAGTAATGGCTACACCTTC

D gene: .
V gene: TRBV29-1
clone size: .
J gene: TRBJ1-1
CDR3 protein: CSVRLGDTEAFF
CDR3 DNA: TGCAGCGTCCGGCTAGGGGACACTGAAGCTTTCTTT

D gene: TRBD1
V gene: TRBV6-5
clone size: .
J gene: TRBJ2-7
CDR3 protein: CASSYLSGGGEYF
CDR3 DNA: TGTGCCAGCAGTTACCTATCAGGGGGCGGGGAGTACTTC

D gene: .
V gene: TRBV10-3
clone size: .
J gene: TRBJ1-1
CDR3 protein: CASREVRNTEAFF
CDR3 DNA: TGTGCCTCCAGGGAGGTCAGGAACACTGAAGCTTTCTTT

D gene: TRBD1
V gene: TRBV2
clone size: .
J gene: TRBJ1-2
CDR3 protein: CASNRQGSKGYTF
CDR3 DNA: TGTGCCAGCAATCGACAGGGTTCGAAAGGCTACACCTTC

D gene: TRBD1
V gene: TRBV5-6
clone size: few
J gene: TRBJ2-1
CDR3 protein: CASRQGTINEQFF
CDR3 DNA: TGTGCCAGCCGACAGGGAACCATCAATGAGCAGTTCTTC

D gene: .
V gene: TRBV5-4
clone size: .
J gene: TRBJ2-7
CDR3 protein: CASSLGGSLSYEQYF
CDR3 DNA: TGTGCCAGCAGCTTAGGGGGATCCCTCTCCTACGAGCAGTACTTC

D gene: TRBD2
V gene: TRBV7-7
clone size: .
J gene: TRBJ2-2
CDR3 protein: CASSRLAGDTGELFF
CDR3 DNA: TGTGCCAGCAGCAGACTAGCGGGAGACACCGGGGAGCTGTTTTTT